This T cell receptor beta chain was documented in a study of regulatory T cells in long-lasting Graves disease. The time point was: newly diagnosed GD, antithyroid drugs for less than 3 months. PBMC-extracted RNA yielded the TCR library. A roughly 9-milliliter sample of peripheral blood was drawn into EDTA tubes. According to the study, TCR beta libraries were built with iRepertoire HTBI primers and CDR3-region Arm-PCR. TCRdb processed the multiplex PCR reads anew with MiXCR; each CDR3 protein has one entry. The sample holds a few hundred thousand distinct CDR3 sequences, roughly a sixth seen once. CDR3 length: 16 residues. The V gene's germline CDR1 is DFQATT and CDR2 SNEGSKA (reference sequence). The V gene lost 5 bases and the J gene lost 4 bases, with 18 bases spanning the gap. The sample was also reused in another study, on T cells in Graves' hyperthyroidism and ophthalmopathy.

Here the sequenced sample was peripheral blood mononuclear cells (PBMCs), taken at new diagnosis, from a patient treated with antithyroid drugs. This receptor was identified in a man aged 35 to 55 with Graves disease. The chain links TRBV20-1 to TRBJ2-6; a possible D gene is TRBD2 (6 bases). The CDR3 reads CSAVAGHLRGANVLTF. The CDR3 DNA is TGCAGTGCTGTGGCGGGGCATTTGAGGGGGGCCAACGTCCTGACTTTC.